One and the same sample provided the 20 T cell receptor beta chains below, sequenced in a study of early T cells in non-severe SARS-CoV-2 infection. TCRdb reprocessed the 5' RACE reads with MiXCR, giving one entry per CDR3 protein. The sample lists under 45,000 distinct CDR3 sequences, about 8% occurring once. This specimen was whole blood, taken at baseline. The receptors shown here come from an adult who was a healthcare worker with PCR-confirmed SARS-CoV-2 infection or an uninfected control (not recorded which).

This clonotype has ten or more counts. CDR3 coding DNA: TGCAGCGTCGGACCAGCAAGCTATGAGCAGTTCTTC. This encodes CSVGPASYEQFF. This chain links TRBV29-1 with TRBJ2-1; unclear D gene. Looked up from germline, CDR1 is SQVTM and CDR2 is ANQGSEA. The CDR3 is 12 residues long. V was shortened by 6 bases and J by 8 bases, with 14 bases between the two germline ends.

The CDR3 bases are TGCAGCGTCAGGTCAGGGGACGAGCAGTACTTC. As protein: CSVRSGDEQYF. V gene TRBV29-1 combines with J gene TRBJ2-7; the D gene is possibly TRBD1 (6 bases). The CDR3 is made up of 11 amino acids. CDR1 SQVTM and CDR2 ANQGSEA come from the germline V gene. The V end lost 6 bases, the J end lost 5 bases, and 11 bases lay between the germline ends.

This clonotype turned up a few times. The chain employs TRBV20-1 and TRBJ1-2, with 10 bases that match TRBD1. The junction had 6 bases not matched to a gene; V was cut back by 4 bases and J by 4 bases. Germline CDR1 DFQATT, CDR2 SNEGSKA (reference sequence). The CDR3 extends over 14 amino acids. DNA of the CDR3: TGCAGTGCTACCGGGACAGGGGATCGCTATGGCTACACCTTC. The encoded protein is CSATGTGDRYGYTF.

This clonotype was observed many times. The gene calls are TRBV27 and TRBJ2-7; no reliable D call. This CDR3 has 14 amino acids. Germline values: CDR1 MNHEY, CDR2 SMNVEV (reference sequence). Between the trimmed V and J ends, which lost 8 bases and 1 base, there was a span of 15 bases. The CDR3 DNA follows: TGTGCCAGCGGTCCGGCCGGCCCTTCCTACGAGCAGTACTTC. This encodes CASGPAGPSYEQYF.

This clonotype was recorded a few times. The chain combines TRBV11-2 with TRBJ2-5, with D perhaps matching TRBD2 (6 bases). Trimming removed 1 base from V and 5 bases from J, with 20 bases in between. The CDR3 runs 17 residues. Per germline, CDR1 SGHAT and CDR2 FQNNGV. CDR3 sequence reads: CASSLGGYWDLEETQYF. The CDR3 DNA is TGTGCCAGCAGCTTAGGGGGTTATTGGGACTTAGAGGAGACCCAGTACTTC.

The sample holds many counts of this clonotype. The chain uses TRBV12-3 or TRBV12-4 and TRBJ1-1, with a tentative D call TRBD1 (6 bases). Trimming took off 1 base at V and 4 bases at J, with 10 bases between the two ends. This CDR3 spans 14 amino acids. The DNA of the CDR3 is TGTGCCAGCAGTTTAGGGGGGGGCGGCACTGAAGCTTTCTTT. Translated, it gives CASSLGGGGTEAFF.

The chain couples TRBV3-1 to TRBJ1-2; perhaps TRBD1 as D (5 bases). The CDR3 runs to 13 residues. Germline loops: CDR1 LGHDT, CDR2 YNNKEL (reference sequence). V was cut by 1 base and J by 8 bases, with 11 bases left in between. The CDR3 sequence is CASSQVQGRGYTF. The CDR3 bases are TGTGCCAGCAGCCAAGTCCAGGGTCGCGGCTACACCTTC.

V and J are TRBV12-3 or TRBV12-4 and TRBJ2-7; a weak D match, TRBD2 (6 bases). This CDR3 is built from 12 residues. The germline V and J ends were trimmed by 3 bases and 4 bases, with 7 bases remaining between them. The CDR3 sequence is CASSFGGYEQYF. CDR3 bases: TGTGCCAGCAGTTTCGGGGGTTACGAGCAGTACTTC.

Only a few counts were recorded for this clonotype. The genes are TRBV4-1 and TRBJ2-3, with 11 bases aligning to TRBD2. V shed 2 bases and J 6 bases; nucleotides not matched to a gene: 13. CDR1 MGHRA and CDR2 YSYEKL come from the germline V gene. The CDR3 sequence is 18 residues long. CDR3 loop: CASSQHTLAGGDVDTQYF. CDR3 coding DNA: TGCGCCAGCAGCCAACATACGCTAGCGGGGGGCGATGTTGATACGCAGTATTTT.

This clonotype was counted ten times or more. The J gene is TRBJ2-1, the V gene TRBV7-9; the match to TRBD2 covers 8 bases. From germline, CDR1 is SEHNR and CDR2 FQNEAQ (reference sequence). The CDR3 is 14 amino acids. V lost 5 bases and J lost 9; bases outside the gene matches: 9. In DNA, the CDR3 is TGTGCCAGCAGCCCCCGGGGGGGGTCGGGTGAGCAGTTCTTC. Translation: CASSPRGGSGEQFF.

This clonotype was picked up a small number of times. The DNA for the CDR3 is TGCGCCAGCAGCCAAGCCCCGAAGGGAGGGGTGAAAAGACTGTTTTTT. Protein sequence: CASSQAPKGGVKRLFF. This chain connects TRBV4-1 to TRBJ1-4; D possibly corresponds to TRBD1 (5 bases). There are 16 residues in the CDR3. Looked up from germline, CDR1 is MGHRA and CDR2 is YSYEKL. V lost 1 base and J lost 13, with 22 bases in between.

This rearrangement joins TRBV20-1 to TRBJ1-1, with a tentative D call TRBD1 (5 bases). This CDR3 contains 14 residues. Trimming removed 1 base from V and 4 bases from J, with 13 bases in between. Germline V CDR1 and CDR2: DFQATT, SNEGSKA (reference sequence). CDR3 sequence: CSARAAGSVTEAFF. CDR3 nucleotides: TGCAGTGCTAGAGCGGCAGGGTCGGTCACTGAAGCTTTCTTT.

This clonotype was recorded at least ten times. The J gene is TRBJ1-5, the V gene TRBV7-2; D is uncertain. The germline V and J ends were trimmed by 4 bases and 1 base, with 8 bases remaining between them. Germline CDR1 and CDR2: SGHTA and FQGNSA. The CDR3 runs to 14 residues. Here the CDR3 reads CASSSDGSNQPQHF. In nucleotides, the CDR3 is TGTGCCAGCAGCTCGGACGGCAGCAATCAGCCCCAGCATTTT.

The gene calls are TRBV6-1 and TRBJ2-5, with D uncertain. CDR3 size: 11 residues. V was clipped by 4 bases and J by 4 bases, with 4 bases between them. CDR1 and CDR2 (germline): MNHNS, SASEGT. CDR3: CASSGRETQYF. In DNA form, the CDR3 reads TGTGCCAGCAGTGGACGAGAGACCCAGTACTTC.

At least ten counts were recorded for this clonotype. V and J are TRBV27 and TRBJ2-1, with D hard to call. From germline, CDR1 is MNHEY and CDR2 SMNVEV (reference sequence). This CDR3 spans 13 amino acids. The V gene lost 4 bases and the J gene lost 7 bases, with 11 bases spanning the gap. For the CDR3, the DNA is TGTGCCAGCAGTTCCTACGTTGGGAATGAGCAGTTCTTC. Translated: CASSSYVGNEQFF.

The sample holds many counts of this clonotype. V and J are TRBV29-1 and TRBJ2-6, with unresolved D. The CDR3 is made up of 17 amino acids. Germline-derived CDR1 and CDR2 are SQVTM and ANQGSEA. V was trimmed by 3 bases and J by 6 bases, leaving 21 bases between them. The CDR3 reads CSVEMTLPLLTANVLTF. In DNA form, the CDR3 reads TGCAGCGTTGAGATGACACTGCCCCTTCTGACGGCCAACGTCCTGACTTTC.

This clonotype was seen more than once but under ten times. This chain uses TRBV20-1 with TRBJ2-7; the D gene is possibly TRBD2 (5 bases). Germline assignment: CDR1 DFQATT and CDR2 SNEGSKA (reference sequence). Trimming cost V 0 bases and J 4 bases, with 10 bases left between them. This CDR3 region has 13 residues. DNA of the CDR3: TGCAGTGCTAGAGACGCACGGGATTACGAGCAGTACTTC. Its protein is CSARDARDYEQYF.

The chain is built from TRBV7-3 and TRBJ2-5; D not resolved. Germline V gene data show CDR1 as SGHTA and CDR2 as FQGTGA. V was shortened by 4 bases and J by 3 bases, with 9 bases between the two germline ends. The CDR3 is 13 residues long. CDR3 region: CASSSSTEETQYF. Written as DNA, the CDR3 is TGTGCCAGCAGCTCCTCAACGGAAGAGACCCAGTACTTC.

This clonotype was recorded at least ten times. The genes are TRBV12-3 or TRBV12-4 and TRBJ2-7, with D uncertain. The V gene lost 11 bases and the J gene lost 6 bases, with 14 bases spanning the gap. The CDR3 has 11 residues. The CDR3 nucleotides read TGTGCCTCCGGACCGTGGGGCGAGCAGTACTTC. Translated: CASGPWGEQYF.

J is TRBJ2-1 and V is TRBV29-1, with 9 bases lining up with TRBD1. Germline values: CDR1 SQVTM, CDR2 ANQGSEA. CDR3 length: 15 residues. The junction had 10 bases not matched to a gene; V was cut back by 2 bases and J by 8 bases. The CDR3 region has the DNA TGCAGCGTTGAACCCTTCGGGACAGGGCGGGATGAGCAGTTCTTC. Its protein is CSVEPFGTGRDEQFF.